The 21 T cell receptor beta chains below come from one sample, sequenced in a study of regulatory T cells in long-lasting Graves disease. According to the study, TCR beta libraries were built with iRepertoire HTBI primers and CDR3-region Arm-PCR. TCRdb reprocessed the multiplex PCR reads with MiXCR, giving one entry per CDR3 protein. The sample has about 530,000 distinct CDR3 sequences, 15% to 20% seen once; the top ten hold roughly 25%. Documented time point: newly diagnosed GD, antithyroid drugs for less than 3 months. Extracted RNA from PBMCs served as the source of the TCR library. These records were also assigned to another study, of T cells in Graves' hyperthyroidism and ophthalmopathy.

The input for sequencing was peripheral blood mononuclear cells (PBMCs), taken at new diagnosis, from a patient treated with antithyroid drugs. Receptors originate from a woman aged 35-65 years with Graves disease.

In this sample, this clonotype turned up a few times. This chain uses TRBV20-1 with TRBJ1-6; weak D call: TRBD1 (6 bases). CDR3 length equals 17 residues. CDR1 is DFQATT and CDR2 is SNEGSKA in the germline V gene (reference sequence). V lost 4 bases and J 3 bases, leaving 19 bases between the germline ends. The CDR3 DNA sequence: TGCAGTGCTACAGCCCTACGGGGGGCTATCTATAATTCACCCCTCCACTTT. Amino acids: CSATALRGAIYNSPLHF.

Worth noting for this clonotype: One base away lies a much larger clone, so this may be a sequencing read error. Given the absence of the conserved phenylalanine or tryptophan at the CDR3 end, a read error is likely. This sequence joins TRBV5-1 and TRBJ1-6; the match to TRBD1 covers 8 bases. V lost 4 bases and J lost 5; bases outside the gene matches: 11. This CDR3 has 17 residues. Per germline, CDR1 SGHRS and CDR2 YFSETQ. CDR3 in amino acids: CASSPRTGTPNNSPLHL. CDR3 DNA: TGCGCCAGCAGCCCCAGGACAGGGACTCCGAATAATTCACCCCTCCACCTT.

The chain employs TRBV5-1 and TRBJ1-6; D ambiguous. The CDR3 is 15 residues long. Germline V gene data show CDR1 as SGHRS and CDR2 as YFSETQ. The V end was cut by 0 bases, the J end by 7 bases, with 11 bases between. DNA for the CDR3: TGCGCCAGCAGCTTGGCCTTTATCCCGAATTCACCCCTCCACTTT. Translated: CASSLAFIPNSPLHF. Complete variable domain (other parts from reference TRBV5-1 and TRBJ1-6): KAGVTQTPRYLIKTRGQQVTLSCSPISGHRSVSWYQQTPGQGLQFLFEYFSETQRNKGNFPGRFSGRQFSNSRSEMNVSTLELGDSALYLCASSLAFIPNSPLHFGNGTRLTVT.

Ten or more counts support this clonotype. This sequence joins TRBV12-3 or TRBV12-4 and TRBJ1-5; possibly TRBD1 for D (5 bases). The CDR3 totals 15 residues. Trimming left V 3 bases short and J 4 bases short, with 13 bases between. CDR3: CASSFGQGKNQPQHF. The DNA of the CDR3 is TGTGCCAGCAGTTTTGGGCAGGGAAAGAATCAGCCCCAGCATTTT.

This clonotype was detected ten times or more. The genes are TRBV5-5 and TRBJ2-3; 7 bases line up with TRBD2. CDR3 length: 15 amino acids. V shed 0 bases and J 3 bases; nucleotides not matched to a gene: 4. The germline V gene encodes CDR1 SGHKS and CDR2 YYEKEE (reference sequence). The CDR3, as DNA: TGTGCCAGCAGCTTGGGGGGTAGCGGGACAGATACGCAGTATTTT. Its translation is CASSLGGSGTDTQYF.

This clonotype was recorded a few times. The genes are TRBV29-1 and TRBJ2-7; D call uncertain. The CDR3 spans 13 residues. Germline-derived CDR1 and CDR2 are SQVTM and ANQGSEA. V was shortened by 5 bases and J by 5 bases, with 16 bases between the two germline ends. The CDR3 sequence: CSVRETPFDEQYF. Here the CDR3 DNA reads TGCAGCGTTAGAGAGACTCCCTTTGACGAGCAGTACTTC.

This clonotype has at least ten counts. The rearrangement joins TRBV6-5 to TRBJ1-1, with no clear D. Trimming removed 4 bases from V and 1 base from J, with 10 bases in between. This CDR3 region has 14 residues. Germline CDR1 MNHEY, CDR2 SVGAGI. The CDR3 bases are TGTGCCAGCAGTTCGGGTTTCGAGAACACTGAAGCTTTCTTT. Translation gives CASSSGFENTEAFF.

This clonotype has a handful of counts. This rearrangement joins TRBV12-3 or TRBV12-4 to TRBJ1-1; tentatively, D is TRBD1 (5 bases). The germline V and J ends were trimmed by 4 bases and 5 bases, with 14 bases remaining between them. The CDR3 covers 14 residues. The CDR3 here is CASSSLGPGTEAFF. The CDR3 DNA is TGTGCCAGCAGTTCCCTGGGGCCGGGAACTGAAGCTTTCTTT.

This clonotype was observed many times. CDR3 sequence reads: CASSLTGASDTEAFF. In DNA form, the CDR3 reads TGTGCCAGCAGCTTAACAGGGGCGAGCGACACTGAAGCTTTCTTT. The chain couples TRBV7-2 to TRBJ1-1, with TRBD1 matching 7 bases. CDR1 and CDR2 from the germline V gene are SGHTA and FQGNSA. The CDR3 loop spans 15 amino acids. V trimming: 2 bases; J trimming: 3 bases; junction bases outside the gene matches: 6.

Many counts were recorded for this clonotype. This rearrangement joins TRBV6-1 to TRBJ2-2; D unresolved. Deletions cut 6 bases from V and 3 bases from J, with 5 bases between. In germline, CDR1 is MNHNS, CDR2 SASEGT. The length of the CDR3 is 12 residues. For the CDR3, the DNA is TGTGCCAGCAGCCCTTACACCGGGGAGCTGTTTTTT. This sequence encodes CASSPYTGELFF.

This clonotype came up a few times. This chain links TRBV7-6 with TRBJ1-2, with no clear D. The germline gives CDR1 SGHVS, CDR2 FNYEAQ. V lost 3 bases and J 8 bases, leaving 10 bases between the germline ends. The CDR3 covers 12 residues. CDR3 sequence: CASSFDAVGYTF. The CDR3 DNA follows: TGTGCCAGCAGCTTCGATGCGGTCGGCTACACCTTC. Full variable domain (remainder filled in from reference TRBV7-6 and TRBJ1-2): GAGVSQSPRYKVTKRGQDVALRCDPISGHVSLYWYRQALGQGPEFLTYFNYEAQQDKSGLPNDRFSAERPEGSISTLTIQRTEQRDSAMYRCASSFDAVGYTFGSGTRLTVV.

The J gene is TRBJ1-4, the V gene TRBV9, with 8 bases lining up with TRBD1. V shed 2 bases and J 7 bases; nucleotides not matched to a gene: 7. Germline assignment: CDR1 SGDLS and CDR2 YYNGEE. This CDR3 contains 15 residues. CDR3 in amino acids: CASSVEPGGGEKLFF. As DNA, the CDR3 is TGTGCCAGCAGCGTCGAACCAGGGGGCGGTGAAAAACTGTTTTTT.

This clonotype was recorded many times. The chain has TRBV27 and TRBJ2-7; the D gene is possibly TRBD1 (8 bases). CDR3 length: 14 residues. CDR1 and CDR2 (germline): MNHEY, SMNVEV (reference sequence). V was cut by 6 bases and J by 4 bases, with 16 bases left in between. In nucleotides, the CDR3 is TGTGCCAGCAGCCTGGGGGGGACAGGATACGAGCAGTACTTC. Translated: CASSLGGTGYEQYF.

The chain has TRBV6-1 and TRBJ2-4; perhaps TRBD2 as D (5 bases). CDR3 length equals 13 residues. Between the trimmed V and J ends, which lost 6 bases and 0 bases, there was a span of 6 bases. Germline V CDR1 and CDR2: MNHNS, SASEGT. The CDR3 is CASSGVAKNIQYF. DNA of the CDR3: TGTGCCAGCAGCGGGGTAGCCAAAAACATTCAGTACTTC.

Regarding this clonotype: One base away lies a much larger clone, so this may be a sequencing read error. V and J are TRBV7-8 and TRBJ1-2; a weak D match, TRBD1 (5 bases). In germline, CDR1 is SGHVS, CDR2 FQNEAQ. This CDR3 comprises 15 residues. With 8 bases removed from V and 8 bases from J, the gap between germline ends came to 24 bases. CDR3 DNA sequence: TGTGCCAGCGGCCCGACAGACAGACTCGTCCTGGGCTACACCTTC. Translated, it gives CASGPTDRLVLGYTF.

This clonotype was found many times. The gene calls are TRBV12-3 or TRBV12-4 and TRBJ2-1; 9 nucleotides line up with TRBD2. V lost 1 base, J lost 7 bases, and 8 bases stayed unmatched. The CDR3 covers 16 residues. The CDR3 sequence is CASSLGTSVTGNEQFF. CDR3 in DNA: TGTGCCAGCAGTTTAGGGACTAGCGTAACGGGGAATGAGCAGTTCTTC.

This chain links TRBV12-5 with TRBJ1-5; D is possibly TRBD1 (5 bases). With 1 base removed from V and 2 bases from J, the gap between germline ends came to 9 bases. There are 15 residues in the CDR3. Germline values: CDR1 LGHNT, CDR2 FRNRAP. DNA of the CDR3: TGTGCTAGTGGTTTGGGGACACTTGGCAATCAGCCCCAGCATTTT. As protein: CASGLGTLGNQPQHF. Looking up the rest from reference TRBV12-5 and TRBJ1-5 gives the full variable domain: DARVTQTPRHKVTEMGQEVTMRCQPILGHNTVFWYRQTMMQGLELLAYFRNRAPLDDSGMPKDRFSAEMPDATLATLKIQPSEPRDSAVYFCASGLGTLGNQPQHFGDGTRLSIL.

The chain combines TRBV12-3 or TRBV12-4 with TRBJ2-7; 10 bases fit TRBD2. The CDR3 is 15 residues long. V trimming: 4 bases; J trimming: 0 bases; junction bases outside the gene matches: 3. CDR3 loop: CASSSSGRASYEQYF. The CDR3 DNA sequence: TGTGCCAGCAGTTCCAGCGGGAGGGCCTCCTACGAGCAGTACTTC.

This clonotype was seen ten or more times. V gene TRBV5-6 combines with J gene TRBJ1-1, with D uncertain. Germline loops: CDR1 SGHDT, CDR2 YYEEEE. V dropped 4 bases and J dropped 4 bases, with 17 bases sitting between them. CDR3 size: 15 residues. CDR3 sequence: CASSTTYRRGTEAFF. In DNA, the CDR3 is TGTGCCAGCAGCACGACCTACAGACGGGGCACTGAAGCTTTCTTT.

There are many counts of this clonotype. The chain uses TRBV12-5 and TRBJ2-5; D gene uncertain. Germline V gene lookup returns CDR1 LGHNT and CDR2 FRNRAP. CDR3 size: 13 residues. The V and J ends lost 2 bases and 3 bases respectively, with 7 bases between them. The CDR3 here is CASGLNNEETQYF. The CDR3 DNA is TGTGCTAGTGGTTTGAACAATGAAGAGACCCAGTACTTC.

This chain uses TRBV12-3 or TRBV12-4 with TRBJ1-4; D unresolved. Deletions cut 4 bases from V and 5 bases from J, with 23 bases between. This CDR3 spans 18 amino acids. The CDR3 region has the DNA TGTGCCAGCAGTTCTACGGAGCCTGAGTCTCGCCCAAATGAAAAACTGTTTTTT. Translated, it gives CASSSTEPESRPNEKLFF.